This T cell receptor (beta chain) came from a study of cytomegalovirus exposure and HLA in healthy donors. Notes on the study in general: The majority of TCR sequences were rare, yet some public TCRs appeared in many donors. Most CMV-associated TCR beta chains appeared HLA-restricted in a later analysis.

Everyone who donated was a healthy bone marrow donor. It was with 60 Vbeta and 13 Jbeta primers that the PCR ran. Using immunoSEQ multiplex PCR, the repertoire was profiled, and TCRdb retains in-frame clones only, with some absent. The sample holds under 200,000 clones, about 79% seen once. Note on this clone: What it binds is not known.

This TCR came from a woman aged 50 to 65 in good health and CMV-seronegative. Sequenced input: PBMCs.

The CDR3: CASSLAGRSGANVLTF. The CDR3 coding sequence is TGTGCCAGCAGCTTAGCGGGGAGGTCTGGGGCCAACGTCCTGACTTTC. The chain uses TRBV7-2 and TRBJ2-6; tentative D call: TRBD2 (6 bases). V shed 0 bases and J shed 1 base, with 7 bases lying between them. CDR3 length: 16 amino acids. Germline CDR1 SGHTA, CDR2 FQGNSA.